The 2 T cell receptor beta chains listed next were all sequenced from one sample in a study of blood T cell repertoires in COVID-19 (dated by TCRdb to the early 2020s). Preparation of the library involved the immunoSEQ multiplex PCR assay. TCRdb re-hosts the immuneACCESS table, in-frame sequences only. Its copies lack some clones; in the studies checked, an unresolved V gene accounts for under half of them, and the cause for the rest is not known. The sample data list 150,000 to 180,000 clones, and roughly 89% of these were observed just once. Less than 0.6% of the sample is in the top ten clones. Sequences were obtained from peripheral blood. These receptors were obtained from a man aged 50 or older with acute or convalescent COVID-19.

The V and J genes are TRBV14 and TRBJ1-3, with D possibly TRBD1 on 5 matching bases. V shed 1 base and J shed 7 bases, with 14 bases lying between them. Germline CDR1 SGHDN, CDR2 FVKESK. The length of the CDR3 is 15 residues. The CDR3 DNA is TGTGCCAGCAGCCAAGTTGTTGCAGGGCCGAACACCATATATTTT. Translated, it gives CASSQVVAGPNTIYF.

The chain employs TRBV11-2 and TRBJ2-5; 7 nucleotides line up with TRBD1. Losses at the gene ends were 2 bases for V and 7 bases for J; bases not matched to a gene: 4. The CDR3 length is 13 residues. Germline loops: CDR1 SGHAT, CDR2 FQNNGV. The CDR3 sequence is CASSLSRGRTQYF. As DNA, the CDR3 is TGTGCCAGCAGCTTATCTAGGGGGCGGACCCAGTACTTC.